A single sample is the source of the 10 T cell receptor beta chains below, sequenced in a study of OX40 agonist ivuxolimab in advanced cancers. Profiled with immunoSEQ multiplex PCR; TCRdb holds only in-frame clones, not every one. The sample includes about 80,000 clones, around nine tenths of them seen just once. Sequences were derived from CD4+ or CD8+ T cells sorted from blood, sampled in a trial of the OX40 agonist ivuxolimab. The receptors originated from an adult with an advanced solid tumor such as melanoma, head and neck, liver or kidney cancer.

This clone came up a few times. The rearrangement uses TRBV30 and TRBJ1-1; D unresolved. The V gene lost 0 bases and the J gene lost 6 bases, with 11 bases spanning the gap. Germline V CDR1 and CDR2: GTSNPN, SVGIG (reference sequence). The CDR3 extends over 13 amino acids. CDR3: CAWSVHKESEAFF. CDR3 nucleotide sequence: TGTGCCTGGAGTGTACATAAGGAATCTGAAGCTTTCTTT.

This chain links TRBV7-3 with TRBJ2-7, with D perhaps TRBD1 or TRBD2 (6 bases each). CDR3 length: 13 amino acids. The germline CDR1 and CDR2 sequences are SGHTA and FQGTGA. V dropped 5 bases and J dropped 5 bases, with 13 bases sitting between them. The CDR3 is CASSPFGGHEQYF. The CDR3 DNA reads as TGTGCCAGCAGCCCTTTCGGGGGCCACGAGCAGTACTTC.

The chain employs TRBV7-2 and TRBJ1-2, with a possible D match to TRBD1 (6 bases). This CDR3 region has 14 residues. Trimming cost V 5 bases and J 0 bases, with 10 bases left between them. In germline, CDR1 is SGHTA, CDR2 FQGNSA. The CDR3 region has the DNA TGTGCCAGCAGCCTGGACAGTGCTAACTATGGCTACACCTTC. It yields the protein CASSLDSANYGYTF.

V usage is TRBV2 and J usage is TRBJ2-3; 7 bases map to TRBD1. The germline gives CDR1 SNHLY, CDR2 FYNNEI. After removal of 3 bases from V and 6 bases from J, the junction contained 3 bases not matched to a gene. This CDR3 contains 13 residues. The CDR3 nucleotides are TGTGCCAGCAGTGACGACAGGGCGGATACGCAGTATTTT. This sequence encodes CASSDDRADTQYF.

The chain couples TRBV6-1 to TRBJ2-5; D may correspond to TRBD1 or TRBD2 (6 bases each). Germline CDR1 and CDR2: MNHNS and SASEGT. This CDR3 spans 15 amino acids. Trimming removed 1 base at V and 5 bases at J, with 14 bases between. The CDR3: CASSEGVGGPETQYF. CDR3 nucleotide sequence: TGTGCCAGCAGTGAAGGCGTCGGGGGCCCGGAGACCCAGTACTTC.

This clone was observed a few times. The CDR3 bases are TGCGCCAGCAGCCAAGATATTTGGGCCGAGCAGTACTTC. Translated, it gives CASSQDIWAEQYF. The gene calls are TRBV4-3 and TRBJ2-7; no definite D call. Between the trimmed V and J ends, which lost 0 bases and 6 bases, there was a span of 9 bases. Germline lookup yields CDR1 LGHNA and CDR2 YSLEER. The CDR3 sequence is 13 residues long.

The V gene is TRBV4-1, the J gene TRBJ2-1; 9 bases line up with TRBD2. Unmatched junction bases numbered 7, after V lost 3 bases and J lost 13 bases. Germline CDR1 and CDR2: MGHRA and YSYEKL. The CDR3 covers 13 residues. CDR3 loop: CASSQGLAGKQFF. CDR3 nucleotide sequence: TGCGCCAGCAGCCAGGGACTAGCAGGGAAACAGTTCTTC.

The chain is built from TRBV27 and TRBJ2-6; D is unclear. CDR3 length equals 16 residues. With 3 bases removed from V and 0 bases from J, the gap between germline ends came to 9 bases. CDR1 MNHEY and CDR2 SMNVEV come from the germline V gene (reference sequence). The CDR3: CASSFRIISGANVLTF. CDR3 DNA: TGTGCCAGCAGTTTTCGAATCATCTCTGGGGCCAACGTCCTGACTTTC. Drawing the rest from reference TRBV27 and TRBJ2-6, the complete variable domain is EAQVTQNPRYLITVTGKKLTVTCSQNMNHEYMSWYRQDPGLGLRQIYYSMNVEVTDKGDVPEGYKVSRKEKRNFPLILESPSPNQTSLYFCASSFRIISGANVLTFGAGSRLTVL.

The CDR3 loop is CASSPVGDSYEQYF. Here the CDR3 DNA reads TGTGCCAGCTCACCAGTAGGAGACTCCTACGAGCAGTACTTC. V gene TRBV18 combines with J gene TRBJ2-7; no firm D call. Trimming left V 2 bases short and J 0 bases short, with 8 bases between. Per germline, CDR1 KGHSH and CDR2 LQKENI. The CDR3 covers 14 residues. The variable domain in full, with the rest retrieved from reference TRBV18 and TRBJ2-7, is NAGVMQNPRHLVRRRGQEARLRCSPMKGHSHVYWYRQLPEEGLKFMVYLQKENIIDESGMPKERFSAEFPKEGPSILRIQQVVRGDSAAYFCASSPVGDSYEQYFGPGTRLTVT.

CDR3 region: CASSLRGADTQYF. CDR3 DNA: TGTGCCAGCAGCTTGCGAGGAGCAGATACGCAGTATTTT. The V call is TRBV5-6, the J call TRBJ2-3; no reliable D call. V shed 1 base and J shed 4 bases, with 7 bases lying between them. Per germline, CDR1 SGHDT and CDR2 YYEEEE. There are 13 residues in the CDR3.